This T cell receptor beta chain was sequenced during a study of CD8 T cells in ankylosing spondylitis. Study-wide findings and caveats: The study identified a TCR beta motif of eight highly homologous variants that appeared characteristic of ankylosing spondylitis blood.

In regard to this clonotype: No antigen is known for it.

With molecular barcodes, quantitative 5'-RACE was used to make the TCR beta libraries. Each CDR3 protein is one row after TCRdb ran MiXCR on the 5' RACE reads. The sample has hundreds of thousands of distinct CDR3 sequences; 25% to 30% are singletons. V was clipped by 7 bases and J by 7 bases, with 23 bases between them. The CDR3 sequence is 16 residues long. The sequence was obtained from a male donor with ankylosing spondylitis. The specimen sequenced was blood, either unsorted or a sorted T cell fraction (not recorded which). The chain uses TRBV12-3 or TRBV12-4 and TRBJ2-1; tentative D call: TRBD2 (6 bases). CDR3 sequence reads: CASTDKRVSTGNEQFF. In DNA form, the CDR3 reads TGTGCCAGCACTGACAAGCGGGTCTCAACGGGGAATGAGCAGTTCTTC.